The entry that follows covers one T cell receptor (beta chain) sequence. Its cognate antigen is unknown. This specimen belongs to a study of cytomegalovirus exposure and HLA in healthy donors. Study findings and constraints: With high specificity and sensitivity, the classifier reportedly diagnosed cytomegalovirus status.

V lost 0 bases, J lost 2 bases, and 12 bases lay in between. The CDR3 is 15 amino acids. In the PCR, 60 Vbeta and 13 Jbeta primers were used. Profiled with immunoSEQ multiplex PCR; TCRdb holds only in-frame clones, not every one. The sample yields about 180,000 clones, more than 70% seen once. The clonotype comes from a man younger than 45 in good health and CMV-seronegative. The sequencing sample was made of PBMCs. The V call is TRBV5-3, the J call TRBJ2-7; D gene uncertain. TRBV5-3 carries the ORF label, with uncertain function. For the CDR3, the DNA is TGTGCCAGAAGCTTGGCGAGCGAGAGCCCCTACGAGCAGTACTTC. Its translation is CARSLASESPYEQYF.